This note documents a single T cell receptor (beta chain) sequence. No antigen is known for it. PCR primers comprised 60 Vbeta and 13 Jbeta primers. Method: immunoSEQ multiplex PCR; TCRdb's copy keeps in-frame clones and lacks some. The sample consists of roughly 84,000 clones, around 79% of them appearing once. The CDR3 runs to 14 residues. CDR1 and CDR2 from the germline V gene are MNHNS and SASEGT. The V gene lost 5 bases and the J gene lost 5 bases, with 13 bases spanning the gap. This record belongs to a study of cytomegalovirus exposure and HLA in healthy donors. Points from the study as a whole: Common viral pathogens seemed to be connected with several of the most significant clusters, according to a later analysis. Per published accounts, TCR beta sequences correctly predicted the HLA-A and HLA-B alleles of most subjects. Cytomegalovirus association was assigned to more than 150 TCR beta chains. In an earlier analysis, most TCR beta V segments were productive about 87% or about 30% of the time.

The TCR originated in a male donor in good health and CMV-seropositive. Sequences were obtained from PBMCs. V and J are TRBV6-1 and TRBJ1-5, with D unclear. The DNA of the CDR3 is TGTGCCAGCAGTCACCCCACCCGAGATCAGCCCCAGCATTTT. This sequence encodes CASSHPTRDQPQHF.